This record concerns one T cell receptor beta chain sequence. As yet, its antigen is unknown. These data are taken from a study of cytomegalovirus exposure and HLA in healthy donors. Study-wide points: Presence/absence analyses assumed roughly uniform sequencing depth across donors. Sequencing likely produced, as an artifact, a cluster of highly shared sequence variants.

CDR3 length: 14 amino acids. V was shortened by 8 bases and J by 1 base, with 14 bases between the two germline ends. Looked up from germline, CDR1 is SNHLY and CDR2 is FYNNEI. PCR employed 60 Vbeta and 13 Jbeta primers. The assay was immunoSEQ multiplex PCR, and TCRdb's table has in-frame clones only and misses some. The repertoire holds around 120,000 clones, with under 80% as singletons. The sample was PBMCs. V is TRBV2 and J is TRBJ1-1, with D perhaps TRBD1 (6 bases). The TCR was taken from a man in his sixties in good health and CMV-seropositive. CDR3 bases: TGTGCCAGCTTTCGGGCAGGGGCGAACACTGAAGCTTTCTTT. The encoded protein is CASFRAGANTEAFF.